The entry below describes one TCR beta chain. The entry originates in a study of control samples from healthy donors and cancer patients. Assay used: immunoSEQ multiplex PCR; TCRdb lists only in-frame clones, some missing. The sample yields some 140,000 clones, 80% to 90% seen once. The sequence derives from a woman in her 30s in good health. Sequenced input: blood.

The CDR3 DNA is TGCGCCAGCAGCCAAGAGCGGACAACACTTTATGGCTACACCTTC. Translated, it gives CASSQERTTLYGYTF. The chain combines TRBV4-1 with TRBJ1-2; possible D gene TRBD1, 5 bases. CDR1 MGHRA and CDR2 YSYEKL come from the germline V gene. Trimming cost V 0 bases and J 5 bases, with 13 bases left between them. This CDR3 has 15 residues.